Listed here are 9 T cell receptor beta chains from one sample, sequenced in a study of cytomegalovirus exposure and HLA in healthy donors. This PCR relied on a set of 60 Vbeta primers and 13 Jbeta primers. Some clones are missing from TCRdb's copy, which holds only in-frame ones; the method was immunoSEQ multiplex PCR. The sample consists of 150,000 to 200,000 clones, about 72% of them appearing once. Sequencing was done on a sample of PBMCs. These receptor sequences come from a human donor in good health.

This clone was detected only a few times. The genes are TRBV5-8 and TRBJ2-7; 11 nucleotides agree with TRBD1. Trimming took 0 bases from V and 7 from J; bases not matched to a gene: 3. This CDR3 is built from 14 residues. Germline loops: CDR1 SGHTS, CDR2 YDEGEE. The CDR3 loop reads CASSLGTGGWEQYF. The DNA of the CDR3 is TGTGCCAGCAGCTTGGGGACAGGGGGCTGGGAGCAGTACTTC. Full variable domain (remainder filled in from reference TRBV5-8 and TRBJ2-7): EAGVTQSPTHLIKTRGQQATLRCSPISGHTSVYWYQQALGLGLQFLLWYDEGEERNRGNFPPRFSGRQFPNYSSELNVNALELEDSALYLCASSLGTGGWEQYFGPGTRLTVT.

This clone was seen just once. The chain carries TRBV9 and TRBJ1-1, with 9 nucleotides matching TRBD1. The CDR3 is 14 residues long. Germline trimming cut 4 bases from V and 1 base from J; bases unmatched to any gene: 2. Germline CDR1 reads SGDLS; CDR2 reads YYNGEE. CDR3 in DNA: TGTGCCAGCAGCCGGACAGGGGCGAACACTGAAGCTTTCTTT. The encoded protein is CASSRTGANTEAFF. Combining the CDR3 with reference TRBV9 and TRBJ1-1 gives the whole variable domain DSGVTQTPKHLITATGQRVTLRCSPRSGDLSVYWYQQSLDQGLQFLIQYYNGEERAKGNILERFSAQQFPDLHSELNLSSLELGDSALYFCASSRTGANTEAFFGQGTRLTVV.

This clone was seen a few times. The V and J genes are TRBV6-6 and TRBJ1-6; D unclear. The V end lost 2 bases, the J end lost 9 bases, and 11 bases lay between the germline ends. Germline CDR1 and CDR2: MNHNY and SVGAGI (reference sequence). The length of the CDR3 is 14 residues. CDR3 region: CASSYAPAGSPLHF. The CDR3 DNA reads TGTGCCAGCAGTTACGCCCCGGCGGGTTCACCCCTCCACTTT.

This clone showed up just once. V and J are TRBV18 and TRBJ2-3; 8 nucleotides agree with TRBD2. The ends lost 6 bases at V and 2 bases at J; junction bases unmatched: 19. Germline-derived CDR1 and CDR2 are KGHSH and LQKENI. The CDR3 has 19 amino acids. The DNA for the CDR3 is TGTGCCAGCTCTTCCGGGCTAGCGGGCCTCGGGCAAGACACAGATACGCAGTATTTT. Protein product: CASSSGLAGLGQDTDTQYF.

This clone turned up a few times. The CDR3, as DNA: TGTGCCAGCAGCCGACAGGGCTATGGCTACACCTTC. As protein: CASSRQGYGYTF. This chain joins TRBV7-2 and TRBJ1-2; 7 bases align to TRBD1. The CDR3 length is 12 residues. Germline CDR1 is SGHTA and CDR2 is FQGNSA. With V trimmed by 5 bases and J by 4 bases, 1 base remained unmatched.

CDR3 coding DNA: TGTGCCAGCAGCCGACAGGGTACGGACTATGGCTACACCTTC. Amino acid sequence: CASSRQGTDYGYTF. This chain joins TRBV5-4 and TRBJ1-2; 7 nucleotides match TRBD1. The J segment lost 3 bases and the V segment lost 4 bases, leaving 6 bases of the junction unmatched. CDR1 is SGHNT and CDR2 is YYREEE in the germline V gene (reference sequence). The CDR3 covers 14 residues.

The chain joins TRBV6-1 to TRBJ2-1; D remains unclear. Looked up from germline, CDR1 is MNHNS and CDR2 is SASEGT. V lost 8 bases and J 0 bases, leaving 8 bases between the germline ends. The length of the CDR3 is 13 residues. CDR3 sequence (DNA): TGTGCCAGCGAACAGCCCTCCTACAATGAGCAGTTCTTC. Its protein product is CASEQPSYNEQFF.

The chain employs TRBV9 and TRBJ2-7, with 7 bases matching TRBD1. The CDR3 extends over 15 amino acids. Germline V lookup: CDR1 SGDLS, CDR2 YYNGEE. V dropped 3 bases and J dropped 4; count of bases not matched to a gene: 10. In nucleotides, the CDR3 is TGTGCCAGCAGCGAAAAGGGGGCGTCTTATTACGAGCAGTACTTC. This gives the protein CASSEKGASYYEQYF.

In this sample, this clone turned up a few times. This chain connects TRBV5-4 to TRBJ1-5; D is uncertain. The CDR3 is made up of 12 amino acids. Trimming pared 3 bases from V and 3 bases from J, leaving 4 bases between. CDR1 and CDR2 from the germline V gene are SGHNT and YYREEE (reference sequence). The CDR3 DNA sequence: TGTGCCAGCAGCTCACTCAATCAGCCCCAGCATTTT. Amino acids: CASSSLNQPQHF.